The clone carrying this T cell receptor (beta chain) was recorded once. The data belong to a study of blood T cell repertoires in COVID-19. Study as a whole: Sources were T cells, B-cell-depleted T cells, or PBMCs; the material itself was cDNA or gDNA.

Per the authors' pipeline: Amplification with reference gene primers provided the estimates of nucleated cell counts. Clones were read by immunoSEQ multiplex PCR, and TCRdb kept only the in-frame ones, dropping some. V and J calls and clone size are those listed in that table; D and trimming were worked out from the DNA. Counted here are approximately 47,000 clones, around 88% occurring once; the ten biggest clones make up less than 2.5%. The germline V gene has CDR1 LGHDT and CDR2 YNNKEL (reference sequence). This CDR3 has 15 amino acids. The V segment lost 4 bases and the J segment 6 bases; nucleotides outside the gene matches: 8.

This TCR came from a woman in her fifties or sixties with acute or convalescent COVID-19. The rearrangement joins TRBV3-1 (or the pseudogene TRBV3-2) to TRBJ1-1; 10 bases align to TRBD1. The sample comprised peripheral blood. This CDR3 reads CASSPRDRGFSEAFF. CDR3 bases: TGTGCCAGCAGCCCCCGGGACAGGGGATTCTCTGAAGCTTTCTTT.